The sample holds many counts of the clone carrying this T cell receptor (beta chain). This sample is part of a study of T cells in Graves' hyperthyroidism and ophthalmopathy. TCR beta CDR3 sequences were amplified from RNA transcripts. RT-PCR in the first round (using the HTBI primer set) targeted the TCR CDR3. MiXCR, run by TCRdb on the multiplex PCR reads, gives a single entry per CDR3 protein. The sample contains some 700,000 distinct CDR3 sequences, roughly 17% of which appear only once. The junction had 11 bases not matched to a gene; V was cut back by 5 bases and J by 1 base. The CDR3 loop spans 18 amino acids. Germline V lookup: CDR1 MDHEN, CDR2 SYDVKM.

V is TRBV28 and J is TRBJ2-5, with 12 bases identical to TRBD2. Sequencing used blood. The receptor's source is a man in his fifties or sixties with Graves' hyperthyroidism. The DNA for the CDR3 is TGTGCCAGCAGTCCAATTTGGGGGACTAGCGGGTCCCAAGAGACCCAGTACTTC. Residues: CASSPIWGTSGSQETQYF.